The 4 T cell receptor beta chains below all came from one sample that was sequenced in a study of blood T cell repertoires in COVID-19. Assay: immunoSEQ multiplex PCR; the TCRdb copy retains only in-frame clones and omits some. The sample has tens of thousands of clones; approximately 90% are singletons. Input material: peripheral blood. The receptors originated from a man older than 75 with acute or convalescent COVID-19.

V and J are TRBV7-9 and TRBJ2-5, with TRBD1 matching over 12 bases. CDR1 is SEHNR and CDR2 is FQNEAQ in the germline V gene (reference sequence). This CDR3 spans 18 amino acids. Losses at the gene ends were 5 bases for V and 3 bases for J; bases not matched to a gene: 13. The CDR3 loop is CASSGRDRGRPGEETQYF. CDR3 bases: TGTGCCAGCAGCGGCCGGGACAGGGGGCGCCCGGGAGAAGAGACCCAGTACTTC.

The chain is built from TRBV11-2 and TRBJ2-7; 9 nucleotides line up with TRBD2. The CDR3 totals 14 residues. V lost 8 bases, J lost 2 bases, and 7 bases stayed unmatched. Germline CDR1 SGHAT, CDR2 FQNNGV. For the CDR3, the DNA is TGTGCCAGCTCTCAGCTAGCGGGGACCTACGAGCAGTACTTC. Translation gives CASSQLAGTYEQYF.

This clone was observed a handful of times. The chain couples TRBV7-3 to TRBJ2-1; 7 positions agree with TRBD2. This CDR3 region has 16 residues. V gave up 5 bases and J gave up 4 bases; unmatched junction bases: 11. CDR1 and CDR2 (germline): SGHTA, FQGTGA. CDR3: CASSAASGLPYNEQFF. In DNA, the CDR3 is TGTGCCAGCAGCGCGGCCTCGGGACTACCTTACAATGAGCAGTTCTTC.

J is TRBJ2-1 and V is TRBV5-1; 7 bases fit TRBD1. The trim removed 4 bases at V and 3 bases at J, leaving 4 bases unmatched. CDR3 length: 14 amino acids. CDR1 SGHRS and CDR2 YFSETQ come from the germline V gene. CDR3 DNA: TGCGCCAGCAGCCTGGGACAGAGCTACAATGAGCAGTTCTTC. It encodes CASSLGQSYNEQFF.